One and the same sample provided the 19 T cell receptor beta chains below, sequenced in a study of cytomegalovirus exposure and HLA in healthy donors. Primers included in the PCR were 60 Vbeta and 13 Jbeta primers. Method: immunoSEQ multiplex PCR; TCRdb's copy keeps in-frame clones and lacks some. The sample contains about 140,000 clones, almost 85% of which appear only once. The sample comprised PBMCs. The receptors shown here come from a woman aged 60 to 75 in good health and CMV-seropositive.

The chain joins TRBV27 to TRBJ2-1; 11 nucleotides agree with TRBD2. V was pared by 5 bases and J by 7 bases, with 7 bases of the junction left unmatched. The CDR3 sequence is 15 residues long. Germline values: CDR1 MNHEY, CDR2 SMNVEV (reference sequence). CDR3 loop: CASSPIAGGSNEQFF. For the CDR3, the DNA is TGTGCCAGCAGTCCGATAGCGGGAGGGAGTAATGAGCAGTTCTTC.

In DNA form, the CDR3 reads TGTGCCAGCAGCTCTCAAACAGGGAGGAACACTGAAGCTTTCTTT. Its protein is CASSSQTGRNTEAFF. The V gene is TRBV7-2, the J gene TRBJ1-1; maybe TRBD1 (6 bases). The CDR3 covers 15 residues. Trimming left V 4 bases short and J 1 base short, with 13 bases between. The germline gives CDR1 SGHTA, CDR2 FQGNSA.

This chain connects TRBV4-3 to TRBJ2-1; D gene uncertain. The germline V gene encodes CDR1 LGHNA and CDR2 YSLEER. Between the trimmed V and J ends, which lost 0 bases and 0 bases, there was a span of 9 bases. The CDR3 is made up of 16 amino acids. The CDR3 DNA is TGCGCCAGCAGCCAAGACTGGCGGCGCTCCTACAATGAGCAGTTCTTC. It codes for CASSQDWRRSYNEQFF.

The rearrangement uses TRBV5-1 and TRBJ2-7, with 7 positions matching TRBD2. Germline lookup yields CDR1 SGHRS and CDR2 YFSETQ. The V and J ends lost 5 bases and 4 bases, in that order; junction bases with no gene match: 9. The CDR3 extends over 14 amino acids. CDR3 loop: CASSSQGGPYEQYF. In DNA, the CDR3 is TGCGCCAGCAGTTCTCAGGGAGGGCCTTACGAGCAGTACTTC.

This chain links TRBV7-2 with TRBJ1-3; no reliable D call. Trimming cost V 2 bases and J 6 bases, with 8 bases left between them. The germline V gene has CDR1 SGHTA and CDR2 FQGNSA. The CDR3 has 13 residues. This chain's CDR3 is CASSLRGENTIYF. The CDR3 region has the DNA TGTGCCAGCAGCTTACGAGGCGAAAACACCATATATTTT.

The chain combines TRBV18 with TRBJ2-3; D unresolved. The germline CDR1 and CDR2 sequences are KGHSH and LQKENI. This CDR3 is 13 amino acids long. Trimming left V 1 base short and J 3 bases short, with 5 bases between. The CDR3 DNA reads TGTGCCAGCTCACCACGAGCTACAGATACGCAGTATTTT. Translating it yields CASSPRATDTQYF.

The gene calls are TRBV4-3 and TRBJ2-3; 12 bases fit TRBD2. Germline-derived CDR1 and CDR2 are LGHNA and YSLEER. J gave up 7 bases and V 1 base, and 9 bases lay outside the gene matches. This CDR3 is 17 amino acids long. CDR3 amino acids: CASSQGLAGVQVHTQYF. The CDR3, as DNA: TGCGCCAGCAGCCAAGGACTAGCGGGAGTCCAGGTCCATACGCAGTATTTT.

The chain combines TRBV19 with TRBJ2-2; TRBD1 matches at 9 bases. Germline values: CDR1 LNHDA, CDR2 SQIVND (reference sequence). V trimming: 1 base; J trimming: 5 bases; junction bases outside the gene matches: 11. The CDR3 has 18 residues. In DNA, the CDR3 is TGTGCCAGTAGTATAGCCCCCCCCGGGACAGGGCGAACCGGGGAGCTGTTTTTT. Translated, it gives CASSIAPPGTGRTGELFF. The full variable domain, completed using reference TRBV19 and TRBJ2-2, is DGGITQSPKYLFRKEGQNVTLSCEQNLNHDAMYWYRQDPGQGLRLIYYSQIVNDFQKGDIAEGYSVSREKKESFPLTVTSAQKNPTAFYLCASSIAPPGTGRTGELFFGEGSRLTVL.

This clone appeared a few times. The chain uses TRBV7-2 and TRBJ2-1; TRBD2 matches 7 bases. V lost 0 bases and J lost 6; bases outside the gene matches: 8. The CDR3 runs 16 residues. Per germline, CDR1 SGHTA and CDR2 FQGNSA. The CDR3 DNA is TGTGCCAGCAGCTTAGCGGCAGGCGGGAGAGGCAATGAGCAGTTCTTC. Translated: CASSLAAGGRGNEQFF. Full variable domain (remainder filled in from reference TRBV7-2 and TRBJ2-1): GAGVSQSPSNKVTEKGKDVELRCDPISGHTALYWYRQSLGQGLEFLIYFQGNSAPDKSGLPSDRFSAERTGGSVSTLTIQRTQQEDSAVYLCASSLAAGGRGNEQFFGPGTRLTVL.

The chain employs TRBV2 and TRBJ2-5; no definite D call. The length of the CDR3 is 13 residues. Germline CDR1 reads SNHLY; CDR2 reads FYNNEI. With 5 bases removed from V and 3 bases from J, the gap between germline ends came to 10 bases. DNA for the CDR3: TGTGCCAGCAGTACCCGCGTTGAAGAGACCCAGTACTTC. It yields the protein CASSTRVEETQYF.

This clone was observed a few times. The genes are TRBV7-2 and TRBJ1-5; D is unclear. Germline CDR1 and CDR2: SGHTA and FQGNSA. The CDR3 length is 15 residues. V lost 2 bases and J 0 bases, leaving 8 bases between the germline ends. Here the CDR3 DNA reads TGTGCCAGCAGCTTATACGGAGATAGCAATCAGCCCCAGCATTTT. Translating it yields CASSLYGDSNQPQHF.

The chain has TRBV5-4 and TRBJ2-5, with 9 bases fitting TRBD1. Germline V gene data show CDR1 as SGHNT and CDR2 as YYREEE (reference sequence). There are 15 residues in the CDR3. J gave up 5 bases and V 4 bases, and 9 bases lay outside the gene matches. The CDR3 coding sequence is TGTGCCAGCAGCATACAGGGGGCAGAAACGGAGACCCAGTACTTC. It specifies CASSIQGAETETQYF.

J is TRBJ1-3 and V is TRBV23-1; D not certain. TRBV23-1 is placed among ORFs of uncertain function. The CDR3 spans 11 residues. The CDR3 loop is CVGRVGNTIYF. For the CDR3, the DNA is TGCGTCGGGAGGGTTGGAAACACCATATATTTT.

This sequence joins TRBV4-2 and TRBJ2-1; 9 bases align to TRBD2. The V gene end was trimmed by 0 bases and the J gene end by 5 bases; junction bases not matched to a gene: 8. This CDR3 has 17 amino acids. Per germline, CDR1 LGHNA and CDR2 YNFKEQ. CDR3 coding DNA: TGTGCCAGCAGCCAAGATCCGGTGGCTAGCGGGAACAATGAGCAGTTCTTC. Amino acids: CASSQDPVASGNNEQFF.

This chain joins TRBV4-3 and TRBJ2-3; 8 bases match TRBD2. V trimming: 2 bases; J trimming: 1 base; junction bases outside the gene matches: 8. Germline V gene data show CDR1 as LGHNA and CDR2 as YSLEER. The CDR3 spans 17 residues. CDR3 residues: CASSQTPLAGRTDTQYF. In nucleotides, the CDR3 is TGCGCCAGCAGCCAAACCCCTTTAGCGGGACGCACAGATACGCAGTATTTT.

The chain is built from TRBV6-5 and TRBJ2-7, with D perhaps TRBD1 (6 bases). Germline lookup yields CDR1 MNHEY and CDR2 SVGAGI. Trimming took 6 bases from V and 0 from J, leaving 15 bases between them. This CDR3 comprises 15 residues. The CDR3 nucleotides read TGTGCCAGCAGCTCGACCGGGACAAGCTCCTACGAGCAGTACTTC. Translation: CASSSTGTSSYEQYF.

This clone was counted once. V and J are TRBV9 and TRBJ2-7, with D unresolved. V lost 0 bases and J lost 5, with 9 bases in between. Germline lookup yields CDR1 SGDLS and CDR2 YYNGEE. The CDR3 has 13 amino acids. Written as DNA, the CDR3 is TGTGCCAGCAGCGTAGCTGGTCAGGACGAGCAGTACTTC. It translates to CASSVAGQDEQYF.

The chain couples TRBV29-1 to TRBJ2-1; 8 bases agree with TRBD2. Germline V gene lookup returns CDR1 SQVTM and CDR2 ANQGSEA. Trimming removed 7 bases from V and 6 bases from J; junction bases left unmatched: 11. The CDR3 is 14 amino acids. Written as DNA, the CDR3 is TGCAGCGCTGAGCTCCGGGAGGGCCGCAATGAGCAGTTCTTC. Its protein product is CSAELREGRNEQFF.

The chain has TRBV7-3 and TRBJ2-7; D might be TRBD2 (6 bases). The CDR3 length is 17 residues. Trimming pared 4 bases from V and 3 bases from J, leaving 22 bases between. Germline CDR1 and CDR2: SGHTA and FQGTGA. The DNA for the CDR3 is TGTGCCAGCAGCTCATCCACCTTAGCGGATCTCGTCTACGAGCAGTACTTC. Its protein is CASSSSTLADLVYEQYF.